These T cell receptor beta chains were read from a single sample in a study of blood T cell repertoires in COVID-19. Sequencing used immunoSEQ multiplex PCR; TCRdb keeps in-frame clones, though not all of them. The sample includes 150,000 to 200,000 clones, 86% of them seen just once. The sequencing input was peripheral blood. The receptors here all came from a man in his late teens or twenties with acute or convalescent COVID-19. CDR3s include the opening cysteine and the closing phenylalanine or tryptophan. D genes are given only for firm matches. Not all rows give a size; the values are once, few, many and, for expanded clones, a class.

D,size,J,length,V,CDR3,DNA
TRBD1,NA,TRBJ2-4,15,TRBV27,CASSSPGTGFNIQYF,TGTGCCAGCAGTTCCCCCGGGACAGGTTTTAACATTCAGTACTTC
TRBD2,NA,TRBJ2-5,13,TRBV5-1,CATTPSGEETQYF,TGCGCCACCACCCCTAGCGGAGAAGAGACCCAGTACTTC
NA,NA,TRBJ1-2,14,TRBV5-1,CASSLSSGVVGYTF,TGCGCCAGCAGCTTGTCGTCGGGGGTGGTGGGCTACACCTTC
NA,NA,TRBJ2-1,13,TRBV29-1,CSPRGLSYNEQFF,TGCAGCCCCCGGGGACTCTCCTACAATGAGCAGTTCTTC
NA,once,TRBJ2-2,13,TRBV27,CASSSQEAGELFF,TGTGCCAGCAGCTCCCAAGAGGCCGGGGAGCTGTTTTTT
NA,once,TRBJ1-1,15,TRBV5-5,CASSDSGHRNTEAFF,TGTGCCAGCAGTGACTCGGGACATAGGAACACTGAAGCTTTCTTT
NA,few,TRBJ1-2,12,TRBV28,CASRTTGYGYTF,TGTGCCAGCAGGACGACAGGCTATGGCTACACCTTC
NA,NA,TRBJ2-2,18,TRBV2,CASSQDQDRPTRPGELFF,TGTGCCAGCAGTCAAGATCAGGACAGACCGACTCGACCCGGGGAGCTGTTTTTT
TRBD1,NA,TRBJ2-1,13,TRBV9,CASSSGQVNEQFF,TGTGCCAGCAGCTCCGGACAGGTCAATGAGCAGTTCTTC
NA,NA,TRBJ2-7,13,TRBV9,CASSVSDYYEQYF,TGTGCCAGCAGCGTATCGGACTACTACGAGCAGTACTTC
NA,NA,TRBJ2-4,18,TRBV4-1,CASSDPVGGRGAKNIQYF,TGCGCCAGCAGCGACCCCGTCGGGGGGCGCGGGGCCAAAAACATTCAGTACTTC
TRBD2,NA,TRBJ2-1,14,TRBV7-9,CAAGETSGNNEQFF,TGTGCCGCCGGGGAGACTAGCGGCAACAATGAGCAGTTCTTC
NA,NA,TRBJ1-3,15,TRBV3-1/TRBV3-2,CASSHRGGTGNTIYF,TGTGCCAGCAGCCATCGTGGGGGGACTGGAAACACCATATATTTT
TRBD1,NA,TRBJ1-6,15,TRBV5-1,CASSLEVQGNSPLHF,TGCGCCAGCAGCTTGGAAGTACAGGGGAATTCACCCCTCCACTTT
NA,NA,TRBJ1-5,14,TRBV3-1/TRBV3-2,CASSNPGSNQPQHF,TGTGCCAGCAGCAACCCAGGTAGCAATCAGCCCCAGCATTTT
NA,NA,TRBJ2-3,14,TRBV5-6,CASSLGAGTDTQYF,TGTGCCAGCAGCTTGGGGGCAGGCACAGATACGCAGTATTTT
NA,NA,TRBJ2-1,13,TRBV6-4,CASSDSRRHEQFF,TGTGCCAGCAGTGACTCGAGGCGGCATGAGCAGTTCTTC
TRBD1,NA,TRBJ1-4,14,TRBV28,CASRRDRNNEKLFF,TGTGCCAGCAGAAGGGACAGAAATAATGAAAAACTGTTTTTT
TRBD1,NA,TRBJ1-1,15,TRBV30,CAWKPRDRVYAEAFF,TGTGCCTGGAAACCACGGGACAGGGTCTATGCTGAAGCTTTCTTT
TRBD2,NA,TRBJ2-2,20,TRBV5-3,CARSLRCSGTSGVVGGELFF,TGTGCCAGAAGCTTGAGGTGCTCCGGGACTAGCGGGGTCGTTGGCGGGGAGCTGTTTTTT
TRBD1,NA,TRBJ2-7,15,TRBV19,CASSTGGAIHGEQYF,TGTGCCAGTAGTACAGGGGGCGCGATTCATGGCGAGCAGTACTTC
NA,NA,TRBJ2-1,14,TRBV19,CASSNTGDYNEQFF,TGTGCCAGTAGTAACACGGGGGACTACAATGAGCAGTTCTTC
NA,once,TRBJ2-1,15,TRBV7-9,CASSSLGSRVDEQFF,TGTGCCAGCAGCTCTCTGGGGTCCAGGGTCGATGAGCAGTTCTTC
TRBD1,once,TRBJ1-6,14,TRBV11-2,CASSLRQGTSPLHF,TGTGCCAGCAGCTTAAGACAGGGGACTTCACCCCTCCACTTT